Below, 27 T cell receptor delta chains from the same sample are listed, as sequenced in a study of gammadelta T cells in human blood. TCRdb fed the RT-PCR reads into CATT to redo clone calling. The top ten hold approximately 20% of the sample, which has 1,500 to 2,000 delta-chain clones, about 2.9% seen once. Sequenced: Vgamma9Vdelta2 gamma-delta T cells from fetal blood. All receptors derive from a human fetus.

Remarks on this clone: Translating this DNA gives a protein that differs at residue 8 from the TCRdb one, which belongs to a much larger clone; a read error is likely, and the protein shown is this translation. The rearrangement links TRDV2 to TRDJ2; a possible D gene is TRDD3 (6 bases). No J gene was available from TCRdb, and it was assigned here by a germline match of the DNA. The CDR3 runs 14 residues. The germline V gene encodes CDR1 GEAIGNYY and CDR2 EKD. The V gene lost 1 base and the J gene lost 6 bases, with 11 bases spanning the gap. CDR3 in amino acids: CACDTTGKAAQLFF. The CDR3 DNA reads TGTGCCTGTGACACGACTGGGAAGGCAGCACAACTCTTCTTT.

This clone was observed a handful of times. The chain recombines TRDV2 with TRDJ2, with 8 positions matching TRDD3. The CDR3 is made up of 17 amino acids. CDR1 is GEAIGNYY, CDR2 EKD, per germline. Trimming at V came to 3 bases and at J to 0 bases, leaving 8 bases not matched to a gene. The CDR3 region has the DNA TGTGCCTGTGACGTACTGGGGGCCCCGGCTTTGACAGCACAACTCTTCTTT. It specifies CACDVLGAPALTAQLFF.

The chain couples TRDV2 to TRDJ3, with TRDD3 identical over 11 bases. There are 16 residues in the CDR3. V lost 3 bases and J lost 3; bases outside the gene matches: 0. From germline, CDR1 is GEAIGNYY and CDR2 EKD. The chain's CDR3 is CACDWGIRWDTRQMFF. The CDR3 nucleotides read TGTGCCTGTGACTGGGGGATACGCTGGGACACCCGACAGATGTTTTTC.

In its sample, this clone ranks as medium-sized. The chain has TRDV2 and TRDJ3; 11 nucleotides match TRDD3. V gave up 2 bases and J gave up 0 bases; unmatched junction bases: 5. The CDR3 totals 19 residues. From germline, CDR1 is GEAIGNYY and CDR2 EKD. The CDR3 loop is CACDKYWGISSWDTRQMFF. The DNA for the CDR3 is TGTGCCTGTGACAAGTACTGGGGGATAAGCTCCTGGGACACCCGACAGATGTTTTTC.

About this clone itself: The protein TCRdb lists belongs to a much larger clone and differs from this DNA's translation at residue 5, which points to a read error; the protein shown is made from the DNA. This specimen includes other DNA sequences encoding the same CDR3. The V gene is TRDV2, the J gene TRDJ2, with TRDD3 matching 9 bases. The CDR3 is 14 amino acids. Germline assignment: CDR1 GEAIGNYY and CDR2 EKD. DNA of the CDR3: TGTGCCTGTGACCCCTGGGGGATGACCGCACAACTCTTCTTT. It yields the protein CACDPWGMTAQLFF.

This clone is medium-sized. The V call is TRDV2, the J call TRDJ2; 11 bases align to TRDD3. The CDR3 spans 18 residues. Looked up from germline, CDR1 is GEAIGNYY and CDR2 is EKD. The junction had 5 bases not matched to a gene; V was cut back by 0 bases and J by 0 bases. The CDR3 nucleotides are TGTGCCTGTGACACCGTACTGGGGGATAGAACTTTGACAGCACAACTCTTCTTT. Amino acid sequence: CACDTVLGDRTLTAQLFF.

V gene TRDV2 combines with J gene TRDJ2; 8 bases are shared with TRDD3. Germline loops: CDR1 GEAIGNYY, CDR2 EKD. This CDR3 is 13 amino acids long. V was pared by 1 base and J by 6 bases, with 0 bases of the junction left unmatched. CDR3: CACDTGYAAQLFF. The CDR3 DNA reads TGTGCCTGTGACACGGGATACGCAGCACAACTCTTCTTT.

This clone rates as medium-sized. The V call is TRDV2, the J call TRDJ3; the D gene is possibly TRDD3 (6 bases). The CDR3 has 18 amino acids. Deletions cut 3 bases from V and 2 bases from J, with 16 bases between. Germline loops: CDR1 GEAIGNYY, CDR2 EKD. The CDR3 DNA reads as TGTGCCTGTGACTTACTGGGAAAGGAGACCTGGGACACCCGACAGATGTTTTTC. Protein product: CACDLLGKETWDTRQMFF.

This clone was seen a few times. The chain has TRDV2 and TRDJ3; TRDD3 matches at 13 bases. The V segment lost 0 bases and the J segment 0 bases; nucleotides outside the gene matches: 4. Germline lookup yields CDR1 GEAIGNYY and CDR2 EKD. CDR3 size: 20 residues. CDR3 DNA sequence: TGTGCCTGTGACACCGCGTACTGGGGGATACGCTCCTGGGACACCCGACAGATGTTTTTC. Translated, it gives CACDTAYWGIRSWDTRQMFF.

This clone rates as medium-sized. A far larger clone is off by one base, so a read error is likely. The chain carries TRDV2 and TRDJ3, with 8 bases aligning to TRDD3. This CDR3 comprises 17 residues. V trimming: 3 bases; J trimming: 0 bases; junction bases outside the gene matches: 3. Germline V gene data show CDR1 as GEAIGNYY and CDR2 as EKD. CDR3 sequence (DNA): TGTGCCTGTGACTCCTGGGGGAGCTCCTGGGACACCCGACAGATGTTTTTC. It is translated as CACDSWGSSWDTRQMFF.

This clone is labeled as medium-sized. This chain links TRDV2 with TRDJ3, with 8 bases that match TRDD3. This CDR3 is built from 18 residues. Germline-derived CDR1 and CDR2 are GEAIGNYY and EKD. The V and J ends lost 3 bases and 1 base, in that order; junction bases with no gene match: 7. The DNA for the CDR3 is TGTGCCTGTGACGTACTGGGGGCAGGATCCTGGGACACCCGACAGATGTTTTTC. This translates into CACDVLGAGSWDTRQMFF.

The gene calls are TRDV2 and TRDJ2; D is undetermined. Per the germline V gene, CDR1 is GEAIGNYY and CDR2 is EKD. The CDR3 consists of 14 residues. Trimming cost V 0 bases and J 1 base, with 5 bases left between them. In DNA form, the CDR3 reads TGTGCCTGTGACACCTGGGATTTGACAGCACAACTCTTCTTT. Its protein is CACDTWDLTAQLFF.

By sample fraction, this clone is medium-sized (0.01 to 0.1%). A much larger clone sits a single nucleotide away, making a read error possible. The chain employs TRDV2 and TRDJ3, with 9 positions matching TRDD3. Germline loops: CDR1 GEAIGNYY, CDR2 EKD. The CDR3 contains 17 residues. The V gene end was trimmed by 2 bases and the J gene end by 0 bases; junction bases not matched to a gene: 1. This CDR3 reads CACDNGGYSWDTRQMFF. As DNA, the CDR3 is TGTGCCTGTGACAATGGGGGATACTCCTGGGACACCCGACAGATGTTTTTC.

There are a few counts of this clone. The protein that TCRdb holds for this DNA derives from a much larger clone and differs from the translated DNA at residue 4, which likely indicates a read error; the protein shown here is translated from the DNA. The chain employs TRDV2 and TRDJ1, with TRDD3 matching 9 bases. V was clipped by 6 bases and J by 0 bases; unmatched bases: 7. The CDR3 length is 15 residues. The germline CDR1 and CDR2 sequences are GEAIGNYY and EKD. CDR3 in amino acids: CACNKLGEYTDKLIF. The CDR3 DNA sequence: TGTGCCTGTAACAAACTGGGGGAGTACACCGATAAACTCATCTTT.

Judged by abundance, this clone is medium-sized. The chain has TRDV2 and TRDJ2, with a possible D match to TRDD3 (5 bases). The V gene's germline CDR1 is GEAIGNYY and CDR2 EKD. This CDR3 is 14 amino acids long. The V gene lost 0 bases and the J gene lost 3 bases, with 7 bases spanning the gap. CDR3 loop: CACDTVGMTAQLFF. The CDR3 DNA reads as TGTGCCTGTGACACCGTGGGGATGACAGCACAACTCTTCTTT.

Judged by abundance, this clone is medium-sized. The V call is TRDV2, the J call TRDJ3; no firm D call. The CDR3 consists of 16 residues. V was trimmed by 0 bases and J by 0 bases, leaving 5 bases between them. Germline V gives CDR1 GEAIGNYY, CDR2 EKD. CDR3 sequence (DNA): TGTGCCTGTGACACCTTCAGCTCCTGGGACACCCGACAGATGTTTTTC. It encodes CACDTFSSWDTRQMFF.

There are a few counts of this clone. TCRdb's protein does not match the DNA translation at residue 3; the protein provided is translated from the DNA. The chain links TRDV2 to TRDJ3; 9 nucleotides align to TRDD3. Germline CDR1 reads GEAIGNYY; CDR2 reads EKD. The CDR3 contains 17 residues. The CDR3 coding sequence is TGTGCCGGTGACACCGTGGGGGATACCTGGGACACCCGACAGATGTTTTTC. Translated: CAGDTVGDTWDTRQMFF.

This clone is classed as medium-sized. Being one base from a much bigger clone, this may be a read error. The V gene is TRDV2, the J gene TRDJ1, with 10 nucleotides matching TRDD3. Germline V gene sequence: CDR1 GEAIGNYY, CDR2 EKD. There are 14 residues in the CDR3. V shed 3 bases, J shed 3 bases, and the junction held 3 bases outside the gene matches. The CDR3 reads CACDVLGDPDKLIF. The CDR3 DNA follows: TGTGCCTGTGACGTACTGGGGGATCCCGATAAACTCATCTTT.

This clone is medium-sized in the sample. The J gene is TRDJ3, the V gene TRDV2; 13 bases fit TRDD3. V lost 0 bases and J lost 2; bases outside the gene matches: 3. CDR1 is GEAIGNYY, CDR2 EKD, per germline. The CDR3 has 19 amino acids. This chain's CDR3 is CACDTRTGGYAWDTRQMFF. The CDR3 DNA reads TGTGCCTGTGACACCCGTACTGGGGGATACGCCTGGGACACCCGACAGATGTTTTTC.

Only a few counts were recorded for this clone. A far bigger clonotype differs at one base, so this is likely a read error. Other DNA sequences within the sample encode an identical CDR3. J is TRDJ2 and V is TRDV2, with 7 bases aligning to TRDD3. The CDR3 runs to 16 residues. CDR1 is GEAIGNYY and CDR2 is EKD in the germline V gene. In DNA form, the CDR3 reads TGTGCCTGTGCTAGTGGGGGACCTCCTTTGACAGCACAACTCTTCTTC. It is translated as CACASGGPPLTAQLFF.

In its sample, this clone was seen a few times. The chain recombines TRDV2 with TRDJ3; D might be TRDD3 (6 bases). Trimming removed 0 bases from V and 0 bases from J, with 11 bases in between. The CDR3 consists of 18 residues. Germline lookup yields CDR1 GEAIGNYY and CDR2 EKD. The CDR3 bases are TGTGCCTGTGACACCCTGGGGACGAGCTCCTGGGACACCCGACAGATGTTTTTC. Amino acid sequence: CACDTLGTSSWDTRQMFF.

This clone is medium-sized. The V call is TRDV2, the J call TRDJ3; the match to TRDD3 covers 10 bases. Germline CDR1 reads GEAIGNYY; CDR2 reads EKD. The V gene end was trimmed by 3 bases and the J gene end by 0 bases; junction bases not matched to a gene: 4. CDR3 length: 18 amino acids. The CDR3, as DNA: TGTGCCTGTGACGCCCTGGGGGATAGCTCCTGGGACACCCGACAGATGTTTTTC. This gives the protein CACDALGDSSWDTRQMFF.

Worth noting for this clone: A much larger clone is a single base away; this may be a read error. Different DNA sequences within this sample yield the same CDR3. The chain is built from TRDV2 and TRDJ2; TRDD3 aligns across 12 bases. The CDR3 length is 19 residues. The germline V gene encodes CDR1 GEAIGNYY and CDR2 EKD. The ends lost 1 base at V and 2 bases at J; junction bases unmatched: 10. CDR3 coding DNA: TGTGCCTGTGACACTCTTACTGGGGGATACCTAGCGTTGACAGCACAACTCTTCTTT. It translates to CACDTLTGGYLALTAQLFF.

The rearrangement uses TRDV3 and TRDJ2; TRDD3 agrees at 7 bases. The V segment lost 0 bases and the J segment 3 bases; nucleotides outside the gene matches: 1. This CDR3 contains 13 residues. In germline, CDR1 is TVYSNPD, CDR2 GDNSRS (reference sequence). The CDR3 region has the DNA TGTGCCTTTAGGTGGGGGATGACAGCACAACTCTTCTTT. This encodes CAFRWGMTAQLFF.

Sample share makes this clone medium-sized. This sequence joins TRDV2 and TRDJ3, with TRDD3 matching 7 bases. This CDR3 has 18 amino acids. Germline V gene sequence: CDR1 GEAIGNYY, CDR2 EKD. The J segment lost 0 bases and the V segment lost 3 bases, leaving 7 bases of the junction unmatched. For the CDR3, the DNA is TGTGCCTGTGACCTACTGGGGCGGAGCTCCTGGGACACCCGACAGATGTTTTTC. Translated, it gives CACDLLGRSSWDTRQMFF.

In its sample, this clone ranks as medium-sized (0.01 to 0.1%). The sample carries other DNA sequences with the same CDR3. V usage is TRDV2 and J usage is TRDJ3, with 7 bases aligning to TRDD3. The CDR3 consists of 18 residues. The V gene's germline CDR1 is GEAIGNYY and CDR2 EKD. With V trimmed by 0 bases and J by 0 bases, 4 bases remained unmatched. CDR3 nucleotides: TGTGCCTGTGACACCGGTTGGGGGAGCTCCTGGGACACCCGACAGATGTTTTTC. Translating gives CACDTGWGSSWDTRQMFF.

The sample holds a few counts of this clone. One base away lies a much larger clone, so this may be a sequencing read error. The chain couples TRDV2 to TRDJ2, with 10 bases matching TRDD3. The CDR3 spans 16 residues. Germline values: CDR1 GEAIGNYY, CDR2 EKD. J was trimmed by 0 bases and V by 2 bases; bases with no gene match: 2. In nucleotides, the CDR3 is TGTGCCTGTGACATACTGGGGGATGCTTTGACAGCACAACTCTTCTTT. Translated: CACDILGDALTAQLFF.